These T cell receptor beta chains were read from a single sample in a study of shared clonotypes between healthy human individuals. Assay: immunoSEQ multiplex PCR; the TCRdb copy retains only in-frame clones and omits some. The table shows 2,500,000 or so clones, with more than 80% occurring only once. Sequencing was carried out using naive CD4+ T cells sorted from blood. All receptors come from a man between 18 and 35 years old in good health. CDR3s include the opening cysteine and the closing phenylalanine or tryptophan. A D gene is named only where the DNA matches it firmly. Clone size, where shown, is once, few, many, or a class for clones that have expanded.

abundance,v_gene,j_gene,d_gene,CDR3aa,CDR3nt
NA,TRBV7-2,TRBJ1-1,TRBD1,CASSSTGGNTEAFF,TGTGCCAGCAGCTCAACAGGGGGCAACACTGAAGCTTTCTTT
NA,TRBV30,TRBJ1-3,NA,CAWSQEDTIYF,TGTGCCTGGTCCCAGGAGGACACCATATATTTT
few,TRBV19,TRBJ1-6,TRBD1,CASSSDRGRSPLHF,TGTGCCAGTTCCTCGGACAGGGGACGTTCACCCCTCCACTTT
NA,TRBV6-5,TRBJ1-5,NA,CASSRTNNQPQHF,TGTGCCAGCAGCCGGACAAATAATCAGCCCCAGCATTTT
NA,TRBV10-3,TRBJ2-1,TRBD1,CAISQIQGDNEQFF,TGTGCCATCAGTCAAATACAGGGGGACAATGAGCAGTTCTTC
few,TRBV9,TRBJ2-2,NA,CASSVDLRTGELFF,TGTGCCAGCAGCGTAGATTTACGTACCGGGGAGCTGTTTTTT
few,TRBV18,TRBJ1-1,NA,CASSPPSVLEAFF,TGTGCCAGCTCACCACCAAGCGTCCTTGAAGCTTTCTTT
NA,TRBV7-2,TRBJ2-1,NA,CASSLVGIGPFF,TGTGCCAGCAGCTTAGTTGGAATAGGGCCGTTCTTC
NA,TRBV7-2,TRBJ2-1,TRBD2,CASSLNGVGGYEQFF,TGTGCCAGCAGCTTAAACGGCGTGGGAGGGTATGAGCAGTTCTTC
NA,TRBV18,TRBJ2-7,NA,CASSLWAVQDEQYF,TGTGCCAGCTCACTTTGGGCAGTCCAAGACGAGCAGTACTTC
NA,TRBV2,TRBJ1-1,NA,CASSTENTEAFF,TGTGCCAGCAGTACGGAGAACACTGAAGCTTTCTTT
once,TRBV5-6,TRBJ2-6,NA,CASSDTRSGANVLTF,TGTGCCAGCTCGGATACCCGCTCTGGGGCCAACGTCCTGACTTTC
NA,TRBV10-3,TRBJ1-1,NA,CAISEWRKEAFF,TGTGCCATCAGTGAGTGGCGGAAAGAAGCTTTCTTT
NA,TRBV7-2,TRBJ1-4,NA,CASSLSRNNEKLFF,TGTGCCAGCAGCTTATCCAGGAACAATGAAAAACTGTTTTTT
NA,TRBV7-2,TRBJ2-3,NA,CASRLGARTDTQYF,TGTGCCAGCAGATTAGGGGCCCGCACAGATACGCAGTATTTT
NA,TRBV27,TRBJ1-2,TRBD1,CASSPGQGIPGGYTF,TGTGCCAGCAGTCCGGGACAGGGGATACCCGGCGGCTACACCTTC
NA,TRBV6-5,TRBJ1-2,NA,CASSRGKGYTF,TGTGCCAGCAGTCGGGGAAAAGGCTACACCTTC
few,TRBV7-3,TRBJ1-6,NA,CASSLFQAGSPLHF,TGTGCCAGCAGCTTATTCCAGGCTGGGTCACCCCTCCACTTT
once,TRBV7-9,TRBJ1-6,TRBD1,CASSLVFSRGGNSPLHF,TGTGCCAGCAGCTTAGTCTTCAGCAGGGGGGGCAATTCACCCCTCCACTTT
NA,TRBV11-1,TRBJ2-1,TRBD1,CASSTTGLTVNEQFF,TGTGCCAGCAGCACGACAGGGCTAACGGTCAATGAGCAGTTCTTC
NA,TRBV6-5,TRBJ1-6,NA,CASSYGGAKNSPLHF,TGTGCCAGCAGTTACGGGGGGGCGAAGAATTCACCCCTCCACTTT
NA,TRBV4-1,TRBJ2-5,NA,CASSLGGLETQYF,TGCGCCAGCAGCCTTGGAGGGCTGGAGACCCAGTACTTC
NA,TRBV4-3,TRBJ2-3,TRBD1,CASSQEWTGGYTDTQYF,TGCGCCAGCAGCCAAGAGTGGACAGGGGGCTACACAGATACGCAGTATTTT
once,TRBV27,TRBJ2-2,TRBD1,CASSRRQGAKAGELFF,TGTGCCAGCAGTCGCCGACAGGGGGCGAAGGCCGGGGAGCTGTTTTTT
NA,TRBV11-2,TRBJ1-3,TRBD1,CASSLGQGAGNTIYF,TGTGCCAGCAGCTTAGGACAGGGGGCTGGAAACACCATATATTTT
NA,TRBV21-1,TRBJ1-6,NA,CASSKAGPSSYNSPLHF,TGTGCCAGCAGCAAAGCTGGCCCGAGCTCCTATAATTCACCCCTCCACTTT
NA,TRBV5-1,TRBJ2-7,NA,CASSLEGRSYEQYF,TGCGCCAGCAGCTTGGAGGGCAGATCCTACGAGCAGTACTTC
NA,TRBV7-2,TRBJ2-5,NA,CASSLVEGIQETQYF,TGTGCCAGCAGCTTAGTGGAGGGTATCCAAGAGACCCAGTACTTC
once,TRBV4-3,TRBJ1-6,NA,CASSQDPGNSPLHF,TGCGCCAGCAGCCAAGATCCGGGGAATTCACCCCTCCACTTT
NA,TRBV7-2,TRBJ2-7,NA,CASSLGLDPIYEQYF,TGTGCCAGCAGCTTAGGGCTAGATCCTATCTACGAGCAGTACTTC
NA,TRBV18,TRBJ2-2,TRBD1,CASPRTGRNTGELFF,TGTGCCAGCCCCAGGACAGGGAGGAACACCGGGGAGCTGTTTTTT
NA,TRBV28,TRBJ1-2,NA,CASRGAENYGYTF,TGTGCCAGCAGAGGAGCGGAGAACTATGGCTACACCTTC
NA,TRBV6-4,TRBJ2-3,TRBD2,CASPGGRFMDTQYF,TGTGCCAGCCCGGGCGGGAGGTTCATGGATACGCAGTATTTT
NA,TRBV10-3,TRBJ1-5,NA,CAISELSEQPQHF,TGTGCCATCAGTGAGTTATCAGAACAGCCCCAGCATTTT
few,TRBV2,TRBJ1-6,TRBD1,CASSGQGGVSPLHF,TGTGCCAGCAGTGGACAGGGAGGGGTTTCACCCCTCCACTTT
NA,TRBV27,TRBJ1-5,NA,CASSFRESQPQHF,TGTGCCAGCAGTTTCAGGGAAAGTCAGCCCCAGCATTTT
NA,TRBV6-1,TRBJ2-5,NA,CASSEGISRGQETQYF,TGTGCCAGCAGTGAAGGTATCTCCAGGGGCCAAGAGACCCAGTACTTC
NA,TRBV13,TRBJ2-7,TRBD1,CASRFGQGTYEQYF,TGTGCCAGCAGATTCGGACAGGGGACCTACGAGCAGTACTTC
NA,TRBV2,TRBJ2-7,TRBD2,CASRGLAYEQYF,TGTGCCAGCAGGGGACTAGCTTACGAGCAGTACTTC
NA,TRBV5-1,TRBJ2-1,TRBD1,CASTPQTGVNEQFF,TGCGCCAGCACACCCCAGACAGGGGTCAATGAGCAGTTCTTC
NA,TRBV19,TRBJ1-6,NA,CASKESSYNSPLHF,TGTGCCAGTAAAGAGAGCTCCTATAATTCACCCCTCCACTTT
NA,TRBV4-1,TRBJ2-7,NA,CASSQDRRFNEQYF,TGCGCCAGCAGCCAAGATCGGAGATTCAACGAGCAGTACTTC
NA,TRBV30,TRBJ2-7,NA,CAWSPSSYEQYF,TGTGCCTGGAGTCCCTCCTCCTACGAGCAGTACTTC
NA,TRBV5-8,TRBJ2-7,NA,CASSFGPGVREQYF,TGTGCCAGCAGCTTCGGACCTGGGGTTCGGGAGCAGTACTTC
NA,TRBV5-1,TRBJ2-7,TRBD2,CASSPGTSGRVSYEQYF,TGCGCCAGCAGCCCGGGGACTAGCGGGAGGGTATCCTACGAGCAGTACTTC
NA,TRBV18,TRBJ2-3,TRBD1,CASSRQGRTDTQYF,TGTGCCAGCTCACGACAGGGTAGGACAGATACGCAGTATTTT
NA,TRBV4-3,TRBJ2-7,NA,CASSQDYTGLSYEQYF,TGCGCCAGCAGCCAAGATTACACAGGGCTCTCCTACGAGCAGTACTTC
NA,TRBV4-1,TRBJ2-1,TRBD2,CASSQEVGTSYSYNEQFF,TGCGCCAGCAGCCAAGAGGTGGGGACTAGCTATTCCTACAATGAGCAGTTCTTC
NA,TRBV7-2,TRBJ2-2,NA,CASSLRGTNTGELFF,TGTGCCAGCAGCTTAAGGGGGACGAACACCGGGGAGCTGTTTTTT
once,TRBV11-2,TRBJ1-2,NA,CASSSDSIHGYTF,TGTGCCAGCAGCTCGGACAGTATCCATGGCTACACCTTC
NA,TRBV5-6,TRBJ1-2,TRBD1,CASSFQGAGGYTF,TGTGCCAGCAGCTTCCAGGGGGCGGGAGGCTACACCTTC
NA,TRBV10-2,TRBJ2-7,TRBD2,CASSASGPYEQYF,TGCGCCAGCAGCGCTAGCGGGCCCTACGAGCAGTACTTC
few,TRBV14,TRBJ1-1,NA,CASSFRGEEAFF,TGTGCCAGCAGCTTTCGGGGGGAAGAAGCTTTCTTT
NA,TRBV5-8,TRBJ2-1,TRBD2,CASSRGLAGYNEQFF,TGTGCCAGCAGCCGGGGACTAGCGGGCTACAATGAGCAGTTCTTC
NA,TRBV4-2,TRBJ1-2,NA,CASSEEGSYGYTF,TGTGCCAGCAGCGAAGAAGGAAGTTATGGCTACACCTTC
once,TRBV30,TRBJ2-7,TRBD2,CAWGRLAGVYEQYF,TGTGCCTGGGGAAGACTAGCGGGAGTCTACGAGCAGTACTTC
NA,TRBV7-2,TRBJ1-4,TRBD1,CASSPQGASEKLFF,TGTGCCAGCAGTCCCCAGGGGGCAAGTGAAAAACTGTTTTTT
NA,TRBV7-3,TRBJ1-1,TRBD1,CASSLLDRAEAFF,TGTGCCAGCAGCCTTCTTGACAGGGCTGAAGCTTTCTTT